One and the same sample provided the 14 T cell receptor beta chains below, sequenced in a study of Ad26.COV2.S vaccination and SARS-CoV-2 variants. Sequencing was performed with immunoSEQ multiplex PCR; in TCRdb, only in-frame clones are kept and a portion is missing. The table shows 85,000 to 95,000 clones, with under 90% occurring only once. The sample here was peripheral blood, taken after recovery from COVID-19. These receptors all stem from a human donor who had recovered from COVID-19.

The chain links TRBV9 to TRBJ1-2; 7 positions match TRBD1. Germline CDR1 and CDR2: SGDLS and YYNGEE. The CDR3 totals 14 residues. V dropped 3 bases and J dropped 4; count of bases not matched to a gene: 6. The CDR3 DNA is TGTGCCAGCAGCGAAGAGGGACAGATCTATGGCTACACCTTC. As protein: CASSEEGQIYGYTF.

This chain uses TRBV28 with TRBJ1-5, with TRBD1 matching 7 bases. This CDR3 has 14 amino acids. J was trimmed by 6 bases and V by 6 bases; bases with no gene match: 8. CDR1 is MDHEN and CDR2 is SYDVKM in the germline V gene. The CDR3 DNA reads TGTGCCAGCAGGGACAGGCTCAGCGGTCAGCCCCAGCATTTT. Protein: CASRDRLSGQPQHF. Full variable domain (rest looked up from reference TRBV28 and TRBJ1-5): DVKVTQSSRYLVKRTGEKVFLECVQDMDHENMFWYRQDPGLGLRLIYFSYDVKMKEKGDIPEGYSVSREKKERFSLILESASTNQTSMYLCASRDRLSGQPQHFGDGTRLSIL.

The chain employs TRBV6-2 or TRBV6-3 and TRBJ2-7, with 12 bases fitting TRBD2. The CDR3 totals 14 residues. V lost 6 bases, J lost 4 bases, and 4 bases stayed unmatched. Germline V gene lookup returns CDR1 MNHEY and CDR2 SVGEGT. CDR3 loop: CASSRLAGEYEQYF. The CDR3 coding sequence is TGTGCCAGCAGCCGACTAGCGGGAGAGTACGAGCAGTACTTC.

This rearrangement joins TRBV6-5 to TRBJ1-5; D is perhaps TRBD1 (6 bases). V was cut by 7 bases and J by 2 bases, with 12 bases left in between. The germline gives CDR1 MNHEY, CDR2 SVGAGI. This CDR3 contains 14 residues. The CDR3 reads CASKGGGGNQPQHF. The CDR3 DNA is TGTGCCAGCAAAGGGGGGGGCGGCAATCAGCCCCAGCATTTT.

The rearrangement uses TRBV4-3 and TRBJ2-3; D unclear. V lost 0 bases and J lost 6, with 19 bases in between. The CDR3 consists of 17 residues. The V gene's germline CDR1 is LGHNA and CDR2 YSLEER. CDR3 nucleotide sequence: TGCGCCAGCAGCCAAGATTCTCCGGGCCTTACGATGGATACGCAGTATTTT. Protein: CASSQDSPGLTMDTQYF.

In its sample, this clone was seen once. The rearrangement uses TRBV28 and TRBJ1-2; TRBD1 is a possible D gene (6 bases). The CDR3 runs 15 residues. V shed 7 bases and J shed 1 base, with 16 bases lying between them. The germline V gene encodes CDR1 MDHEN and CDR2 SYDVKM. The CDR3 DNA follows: TGTGCCAGCACCCAACAGGGCGGATTTAACTATGGCTACACCTTC. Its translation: CASTQQGGFNYGYTF.

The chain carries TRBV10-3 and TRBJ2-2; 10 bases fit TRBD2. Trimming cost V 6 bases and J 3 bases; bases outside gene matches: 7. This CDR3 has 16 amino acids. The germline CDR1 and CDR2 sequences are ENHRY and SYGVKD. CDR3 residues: CAIRPAGGAYTGELFF. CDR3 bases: TGTGCCATCAGACCAGCGGGGGGGGCTTACACCGGGGAGCTGTTTTTT.

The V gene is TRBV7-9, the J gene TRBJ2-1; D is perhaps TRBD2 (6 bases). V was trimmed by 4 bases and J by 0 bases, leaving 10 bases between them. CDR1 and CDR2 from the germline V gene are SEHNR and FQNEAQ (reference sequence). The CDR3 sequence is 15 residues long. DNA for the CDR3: TGTGCCAGCAGCTCCGGAGGGAGCTCCTACAATGAGCAGTTCTTC. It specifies CASSSGGSSYNEQFF.

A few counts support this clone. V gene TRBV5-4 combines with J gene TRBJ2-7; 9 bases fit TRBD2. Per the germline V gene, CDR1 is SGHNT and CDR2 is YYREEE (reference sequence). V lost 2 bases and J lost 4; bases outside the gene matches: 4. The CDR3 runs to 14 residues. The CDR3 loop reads CASSFSAGGYEQYF. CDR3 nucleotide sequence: TGTGCCAGCAGCTTCTCTGCGGGAGGGTACGAGCAGTACTTC.

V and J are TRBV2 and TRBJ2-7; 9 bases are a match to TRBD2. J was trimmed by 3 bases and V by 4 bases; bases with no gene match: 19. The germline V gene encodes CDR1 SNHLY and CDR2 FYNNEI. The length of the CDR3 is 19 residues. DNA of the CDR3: TGTGCCAGCAGTGGGGGGAGACGGTTTACGCGGGAGGGAAACTACGAGCAGTACTTC. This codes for CASSGGRRFTREGNYEQYF.

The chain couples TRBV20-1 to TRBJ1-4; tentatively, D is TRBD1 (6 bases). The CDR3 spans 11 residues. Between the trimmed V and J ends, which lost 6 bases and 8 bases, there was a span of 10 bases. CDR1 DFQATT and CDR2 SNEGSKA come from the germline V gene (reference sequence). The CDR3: CSAYGQEKLFF. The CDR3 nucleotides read TGCAGTGCCTACGGACAGGAAAAACTGTTTTTT.

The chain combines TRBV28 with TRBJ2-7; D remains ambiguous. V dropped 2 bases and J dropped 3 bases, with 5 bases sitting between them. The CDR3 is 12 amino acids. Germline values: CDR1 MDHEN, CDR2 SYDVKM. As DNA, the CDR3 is TGTGCCAGCAGTTTAAGCAACTACGAGCAGTACTTC. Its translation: CASSLSNYEQYF.

CDR3 sequence: CASWTSRTDTQYF. The CDR3 DNA reads TGTGCCAGTTGGACTTCCCGCACAGATACGCAGTATTTT. The chain links TRBV28 to TRBJ2-3; possible D gene TRBD2, 5 bases. CDR3 length: 13 amino acids. V lost 9 bases to trimming and J lost 1 base, with 11 bases between them. Germline CDR1 MDHEN, CDR2 SYDVKM.

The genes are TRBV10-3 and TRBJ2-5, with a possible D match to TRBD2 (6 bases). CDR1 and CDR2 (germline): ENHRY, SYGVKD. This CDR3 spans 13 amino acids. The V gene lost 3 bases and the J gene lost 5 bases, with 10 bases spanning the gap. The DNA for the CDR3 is TGTGCCATCAGTGAAGCCGCGGGGGAGACCCAGTACTTC. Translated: CAISEAAGETQYF.